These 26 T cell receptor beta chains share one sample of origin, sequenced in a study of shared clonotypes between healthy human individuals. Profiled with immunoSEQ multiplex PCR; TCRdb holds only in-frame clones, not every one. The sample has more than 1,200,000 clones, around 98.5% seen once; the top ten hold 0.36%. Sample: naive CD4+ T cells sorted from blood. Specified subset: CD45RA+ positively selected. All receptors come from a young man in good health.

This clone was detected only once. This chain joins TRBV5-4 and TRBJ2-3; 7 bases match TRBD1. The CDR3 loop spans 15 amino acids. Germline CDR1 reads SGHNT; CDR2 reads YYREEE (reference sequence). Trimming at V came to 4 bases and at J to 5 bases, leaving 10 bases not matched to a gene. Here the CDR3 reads CASSPPRQGRDTQYF. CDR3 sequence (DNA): TGTGCCAGCAGCCCGCCGCGACAGGGCCGAGATACGCAGTATTTT. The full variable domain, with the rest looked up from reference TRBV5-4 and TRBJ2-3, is ETGVTQSPTHLIKTRGQQVTLRCSSQSGHNTVSWYQQALGQGPQFIFQYYREEENGRGNFPPRFSGLQFPNYSSELNVNALELDDSALYLCASSPPRQGRDTQYFGPGTRLTVL.

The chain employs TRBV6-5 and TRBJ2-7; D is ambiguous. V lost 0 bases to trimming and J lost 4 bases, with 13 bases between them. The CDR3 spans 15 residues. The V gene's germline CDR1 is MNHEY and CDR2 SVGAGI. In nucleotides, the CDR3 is TGTGCCAGCAGTTACTCGGTTTTACGGTTTTACGAGCAGTACTTC. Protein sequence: CASSYSVLRFYEQYF.

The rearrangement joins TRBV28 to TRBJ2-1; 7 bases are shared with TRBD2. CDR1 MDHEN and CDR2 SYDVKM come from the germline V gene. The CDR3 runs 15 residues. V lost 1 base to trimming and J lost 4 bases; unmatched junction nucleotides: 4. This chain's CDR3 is CASSLLVAGYNEQFF. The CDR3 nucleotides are TGTGCCAGCAGTTTATTGGTAGCGGGTTACAATGAGCAGTTCTTC.

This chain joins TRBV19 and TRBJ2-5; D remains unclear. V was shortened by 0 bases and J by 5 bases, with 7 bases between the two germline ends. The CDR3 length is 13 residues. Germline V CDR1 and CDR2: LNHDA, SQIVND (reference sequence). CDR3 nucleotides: TGTGCCAGTAGTATAGATCGTTGGGAGACCCAGTACTTC. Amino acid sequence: CASSIDRWETQYF.

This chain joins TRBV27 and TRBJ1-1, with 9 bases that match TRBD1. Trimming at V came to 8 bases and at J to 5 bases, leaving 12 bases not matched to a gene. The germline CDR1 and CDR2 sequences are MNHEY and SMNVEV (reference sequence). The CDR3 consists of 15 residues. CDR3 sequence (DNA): TGTGCCAGCCGGGACAGGGTACAGGTAGGGACTGAAGCTTTCTTT. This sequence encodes CASRDRVQVGTEAFF.

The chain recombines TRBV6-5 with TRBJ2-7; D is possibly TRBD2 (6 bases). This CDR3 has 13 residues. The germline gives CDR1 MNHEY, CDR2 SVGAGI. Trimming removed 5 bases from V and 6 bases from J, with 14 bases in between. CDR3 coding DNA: TGTGCCAGCAGTCGAGCGGCCGGGGGCGAGCAGTACTTC. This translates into CASSRAAGGEQYF.

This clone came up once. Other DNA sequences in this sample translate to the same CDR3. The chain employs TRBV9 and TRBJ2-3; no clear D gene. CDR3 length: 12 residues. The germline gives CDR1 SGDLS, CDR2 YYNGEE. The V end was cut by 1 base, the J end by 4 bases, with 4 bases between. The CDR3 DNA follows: TGTGCCAGCAGCGTAACTGCAGATACGCAGTATTTT. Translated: CASSVTADTQYF.

The CDR3 here is CASSLGTDYYEQYF. CDR3 in DNA: TGTGCCAGCAGCTTGGGGACGGACTACTACGAGCAGTACTTC. This sequence joins TRBV7-2 and TRBJ2-7; a weak D match, TRBD2 (6 bases). V was cut by 3 bases and J by 3 bases, with 12 bases left in between. The CDR3 totals 14 residues. CDR1 is SGHTA and CDR2 is FQGNSA in the germline V gene.

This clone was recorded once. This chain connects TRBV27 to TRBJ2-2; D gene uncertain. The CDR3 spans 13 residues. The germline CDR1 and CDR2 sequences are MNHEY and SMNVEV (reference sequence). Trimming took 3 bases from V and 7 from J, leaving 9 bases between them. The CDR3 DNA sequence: TGTGCCAGCAGTTTCCTCTTGAGCGGGGAGCTGTTTTTT. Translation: CASSFLLSGELFF.

CDR3 amino acids: CASADFTDTQYF. As DNA, the CDR3 is TGTGCCAGTGCCGACTTTACAGATACGCAGTATTTT. The rearrangement links TRBV19 to TRBJ2-3; D is uncertain. The germline V gene has CDR1 LNHDA and CDR2 SQIVND (reference sequence). V was pared by 8 bases and J by 3 bases, with 9 bases between. The CDR3 consists of 12 residues.

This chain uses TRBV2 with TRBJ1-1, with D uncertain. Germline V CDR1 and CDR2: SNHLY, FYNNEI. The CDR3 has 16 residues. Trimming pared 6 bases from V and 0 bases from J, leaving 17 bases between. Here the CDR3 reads CASSWPKVWMNTEAFF. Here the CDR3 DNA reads TGTGCCAGCAGCTGGCCAAAAGTTTGGATGAACACTGAAGCTTTCTTT.

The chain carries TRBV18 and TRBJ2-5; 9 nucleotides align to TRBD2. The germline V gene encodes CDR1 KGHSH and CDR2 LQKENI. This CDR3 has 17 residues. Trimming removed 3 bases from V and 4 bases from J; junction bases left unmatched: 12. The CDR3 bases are TGTGCCAGCTCACCCCTCAGAGTAGCGGGAGTTTTAGAGACCCAGTACTTC. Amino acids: CASSPLRVAGVLETQYF. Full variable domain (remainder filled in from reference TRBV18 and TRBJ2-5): NAGVMQNPRHLVRRRGQEARLRCSPMKGHSHVYWYRQLPEEGLKFMVYLQKENIIDESGMPKERFSAEFPKEGPSILRIQQVVRGDSAAYFCASSPLRVAGVLETQYFGPGTRLLVL.

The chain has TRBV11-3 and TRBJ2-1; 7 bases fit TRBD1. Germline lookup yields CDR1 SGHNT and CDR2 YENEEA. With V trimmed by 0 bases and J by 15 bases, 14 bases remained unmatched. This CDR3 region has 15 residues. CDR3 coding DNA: TGTGCCAGCAGCTTAGAGGGGCGACAGGGTACGAGCCTGTTCTTC. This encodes CASSLEGRQGTSLFF. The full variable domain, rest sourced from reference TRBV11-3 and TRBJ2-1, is EAGVVQSPRYKIIEKKQPVAFWCNPISGHNTLYWYLQNLGQGPELLIRYENEEAVDDSQLPKDRFSAERLKGVDSTLKIQPAELGDSAVYLCASSLEGRQGTSLFFGPGTRLTVL.

Written as DNA, the CDR3 is TGTGCCAGCAGCCTGACAGGGTACGACTACGAGCAGTACTTC. It yields the protein CASSLTGYDYEQYF. The V call is TRBV7-6, the J call TRBJ2-7; 7 positions agree with TRBD1. This CDR3 is 14 amino acids long. With V trimmed by 5 bases and J by 3 bases, 7 bases remained unmatched. The germline V gene has CDR1 SGHVS and CDR2 FNYEAQ.

DNA of the CDR3: TGTGCCAGCTCACCCTTAGCGGGAGCTTCAGGGTACCAAACCTACGAGCAGTACTTC. Its protein is CASSPLAGASGYQTYEQYF. This chain links TRBV18 with TRBJ2-7; TRBD2 aligns across 9 bases. There are 19 residues in the CDR3. Trimming at V came to 3 bases and at J to 2 bases, leaving 17 bases not matched to a gene. Germline loops: CDR1 KGHSH, CDR2 LQKENI.

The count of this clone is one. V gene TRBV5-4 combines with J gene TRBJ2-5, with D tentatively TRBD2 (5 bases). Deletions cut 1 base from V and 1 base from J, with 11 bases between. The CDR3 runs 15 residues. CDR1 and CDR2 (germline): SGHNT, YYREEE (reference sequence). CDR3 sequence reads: CASSLRLSGQETQYF. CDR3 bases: TGTGCCAGCAGCTTGCGTTTGAGCGGCCAAGAGACCCAGTACTTC.

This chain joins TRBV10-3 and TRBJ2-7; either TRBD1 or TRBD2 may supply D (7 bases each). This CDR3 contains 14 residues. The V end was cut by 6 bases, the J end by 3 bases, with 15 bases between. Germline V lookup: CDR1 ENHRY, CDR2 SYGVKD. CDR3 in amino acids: CAISWEGQSYEQYF. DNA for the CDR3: TGTGCCATCAGCTGGGAGGGACAGAGCTACGAGCAGTACTTC.

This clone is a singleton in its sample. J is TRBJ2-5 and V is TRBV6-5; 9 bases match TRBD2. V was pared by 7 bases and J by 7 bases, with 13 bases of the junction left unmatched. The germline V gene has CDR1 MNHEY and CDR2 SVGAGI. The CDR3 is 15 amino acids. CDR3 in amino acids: CASTFATSGWGTQYF. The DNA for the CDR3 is TGTGCCAGCACCTTCGCGACTAGCGGTTGGGGGACCCAGTACTTC.

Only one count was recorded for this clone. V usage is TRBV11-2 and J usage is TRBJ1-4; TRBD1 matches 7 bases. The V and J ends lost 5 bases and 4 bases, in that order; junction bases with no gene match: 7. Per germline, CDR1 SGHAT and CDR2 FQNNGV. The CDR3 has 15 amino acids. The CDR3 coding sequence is TGTGCCAGCAGCCCTGGGGACAGACTTAATGAAAAACTGTTTTTT. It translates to CASSPGDRLNEKLFF. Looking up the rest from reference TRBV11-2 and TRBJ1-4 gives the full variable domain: EAGVAQSPRYKIIEKRQSVAFWCNPISGHATLYWYQQILGQGPKLLIQFQNNGVVDDSQLPKDRFSAERLKGVDSTLKIQPAKLEDSAVYLCASSPGDRLNEKLFFGSGTQLSVL.

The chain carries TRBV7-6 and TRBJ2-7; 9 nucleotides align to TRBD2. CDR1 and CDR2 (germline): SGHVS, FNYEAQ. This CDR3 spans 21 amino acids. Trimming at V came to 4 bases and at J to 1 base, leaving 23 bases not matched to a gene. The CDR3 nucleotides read TGTGCCAGCAGCTCTACCGAGGCGCTAGCGGGATTTAGAGGTGGTTCCTACGAGCAGTACTTC. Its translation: CASSSTEALAGFRGGSYEQYF.

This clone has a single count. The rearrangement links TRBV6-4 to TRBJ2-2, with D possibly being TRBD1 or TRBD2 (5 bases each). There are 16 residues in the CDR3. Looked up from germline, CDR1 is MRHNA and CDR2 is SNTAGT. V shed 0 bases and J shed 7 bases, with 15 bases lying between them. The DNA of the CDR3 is TGTGCCAGCAGTGACTCGAGGGCAGGGTACGTCGGGGAGCTGTTTTTT. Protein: CASSDSRAGYVGELFF.

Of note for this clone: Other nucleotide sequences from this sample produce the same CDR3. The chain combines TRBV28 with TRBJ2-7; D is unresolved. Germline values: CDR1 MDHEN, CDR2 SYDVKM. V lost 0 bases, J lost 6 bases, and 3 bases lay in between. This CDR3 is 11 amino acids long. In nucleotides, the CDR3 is TGTGCCAGCAGTTTATGGGGCGAGCAGTACTTC. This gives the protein CASSLWGEQYF.

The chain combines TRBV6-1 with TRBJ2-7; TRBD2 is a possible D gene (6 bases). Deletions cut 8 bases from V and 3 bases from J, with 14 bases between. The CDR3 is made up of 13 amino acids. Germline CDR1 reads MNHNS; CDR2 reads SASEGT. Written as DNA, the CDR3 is TGTGCCAGCGGGGGGACGGGGCTCTACGAGCAGTACTTC. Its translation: CASGGTGLYEQYF.

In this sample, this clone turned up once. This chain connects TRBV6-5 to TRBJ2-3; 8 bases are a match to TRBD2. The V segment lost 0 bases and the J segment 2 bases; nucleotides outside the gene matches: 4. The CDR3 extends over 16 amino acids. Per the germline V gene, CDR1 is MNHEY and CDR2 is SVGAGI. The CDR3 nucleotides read TGTGCCAGCAGTTACTCTAGCGGGGCCGACACAGATACGCAGTATTTT. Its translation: CASSYSSGADTDTQYF.

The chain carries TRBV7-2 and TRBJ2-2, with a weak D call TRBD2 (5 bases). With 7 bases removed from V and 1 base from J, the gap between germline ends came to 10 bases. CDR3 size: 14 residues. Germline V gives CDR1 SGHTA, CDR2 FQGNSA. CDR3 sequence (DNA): TGTGCCAGCAAAGCGGTATTGAACACCGGGGAGCTGTTTTTT. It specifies CASKAVLNTGELFF. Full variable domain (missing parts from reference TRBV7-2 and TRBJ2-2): GAGVSQSPSNKVTEKGKDVELRCDPISGHTALYWYRQSLGQGLEFLIYFQGNSAPDKSGLPSDRFSAERTGGSVSTLTIQRTQQEDSAVYLCASKAVLNTGELFFGEGSRLTVL.

CDR3 nucleotide sequence: TGTGCCAGCAGCTTAGAGACTGGAAACACCATATATTTT. It yields the protein CASSLETGNTIYF. The gene calls are TRBV5-4 and TRBJ1-3; no reliable D call. The CDR3 contains 13 residues. The germline V gene has CDR1 SGHNT and CDR2 YYREEE (reference sequence). V lost 2 bases to trimming and J lost 2 bases, with 5 bases between them.